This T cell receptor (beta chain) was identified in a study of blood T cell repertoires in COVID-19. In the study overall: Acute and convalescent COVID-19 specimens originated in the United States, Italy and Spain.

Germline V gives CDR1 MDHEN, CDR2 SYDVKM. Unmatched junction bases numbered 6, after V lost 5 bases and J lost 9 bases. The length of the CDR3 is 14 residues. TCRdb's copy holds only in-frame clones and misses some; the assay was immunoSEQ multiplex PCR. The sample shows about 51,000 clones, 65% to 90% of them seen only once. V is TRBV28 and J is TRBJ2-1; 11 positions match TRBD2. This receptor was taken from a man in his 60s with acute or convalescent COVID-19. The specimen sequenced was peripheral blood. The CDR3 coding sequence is TGTGCCAGCAGTAATAGCGGGAGGGCCGGTGAGCAGTTCTTC. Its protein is CASSNSGRAGEQFF. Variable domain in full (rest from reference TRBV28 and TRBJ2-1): DVKVTQSSRYLVKRTGEKVFLECVQDMDHENMFWYRQDPGLGLRLIYFSYDVKMKEKGDIPEGYSVSREKKERFSLILESASTNQTSMYLCASSNSGRAGEQFFGPGTRLTVL.